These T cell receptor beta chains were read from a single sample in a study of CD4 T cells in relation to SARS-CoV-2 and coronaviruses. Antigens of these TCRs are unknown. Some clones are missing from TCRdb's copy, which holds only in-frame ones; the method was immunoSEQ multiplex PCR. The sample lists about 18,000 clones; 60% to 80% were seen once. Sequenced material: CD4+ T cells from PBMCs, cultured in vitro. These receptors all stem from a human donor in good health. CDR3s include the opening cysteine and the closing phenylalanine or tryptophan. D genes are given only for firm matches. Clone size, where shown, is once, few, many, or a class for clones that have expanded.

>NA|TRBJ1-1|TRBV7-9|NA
CASSPTRTGSNTEAFF
TGTGCCAGCAGCCCCACCCGGACGGGGTCGAACACTGAAGCTTTCTTT
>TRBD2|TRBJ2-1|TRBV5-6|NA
CASSLLAGGIREQFF
TGTGCCAGCAGCTTACTAGCGGGAGGGATACGCGAGCAGTTCTTC
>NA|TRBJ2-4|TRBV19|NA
CASSTHHRQDLAKNIQYF
TGTGCCAGTAGTACCCATCATCGACAGGACTTAGCCAAAAACATTCAGTACTTC
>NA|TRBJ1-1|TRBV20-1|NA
CSARSSGEAFF
TGCAGTGCCAGATCCAGCGGTGAAGCTTTCTTT
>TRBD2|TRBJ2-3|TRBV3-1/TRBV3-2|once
CASSQDPRLAGGQDTQYF
TGTGCCAGCAGCCAAGATCCTAGACTAGCGGGAGGGCAAGATACGCAGTATTTT
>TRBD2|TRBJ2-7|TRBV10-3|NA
CAIKGLAGGTLYEQYF
TGTGCCATCAAGGGACTAGCGGGAGGAACTCTCTACGAGCAGTACTTC
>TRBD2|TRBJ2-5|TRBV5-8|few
CASSLGLAGGRETQYF
TGTGCCAGCAGCTTGGGACTAGCGGGAGGCAGGGAGACCCAGTACTTC
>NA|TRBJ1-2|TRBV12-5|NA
CASGLARQPNYGYTF
TGTGCTAGTGGTTTGGCCCGACAGCCTAACTATGGCTACACCTTC
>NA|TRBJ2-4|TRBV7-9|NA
CASGLLAKNIQYF
TGTGCCAGCGGCCTATTAGCCAAAAACATTCAGTACTTC
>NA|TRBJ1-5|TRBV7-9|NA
CASSLWAGDLSNQPQHF
TGTGCCAGCAGCTTATGGGCAGGGGACCTTAGCAATCAGCCCCAGCATTTT
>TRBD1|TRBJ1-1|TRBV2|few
CASSGGTGISFF
TGTGCCAGCAGTGGGGGGACAGGGATATCTTTCTTT
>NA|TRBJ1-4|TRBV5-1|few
CASSGTGSPNEKLFF
TGCGCCAGCAGCGGAACAGGGTCGCCTAATGAAAAACTGTTTTTT
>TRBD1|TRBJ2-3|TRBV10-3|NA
CAIRPGQGTSDTQYF
TGTGCCATCAGGCCGGGACAGGGGACCTCAGATACGCAGTATTTT
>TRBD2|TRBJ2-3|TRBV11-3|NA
CASSPGLAGVSDTQYF
TGTGCCAGCAGCCCTGGACTAGCGGGAGTATCAGATACGCAGTATTTT
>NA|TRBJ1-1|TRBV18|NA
CASSPLVVSNTEAFF
TGTGCCAGCTCACCACTGGTCGTCTCGAACACTGAAGCTTTCTTT
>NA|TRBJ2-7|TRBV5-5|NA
CASSLEGPSYEQYF
TGTGCCAGCAGCTTGGAGGGACCGTCCTACGAGCAGTACTTC
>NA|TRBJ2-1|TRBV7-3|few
CASSRGAVYFDEQFF
TGTGCCAGCAGTCGTGGGGCCGTTTATTTCGATGAGCAGTTCTTC
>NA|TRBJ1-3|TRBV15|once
CATSRRRQLSGNTIYF
TGTGCCACCAGCAGAAGGAGACAGCTCTCTGGAAACACCATATATTTT
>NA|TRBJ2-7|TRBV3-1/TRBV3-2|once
CASSQGGTYEQYF
TGTGCCAGCAGCCAAGGAGGGACCTACGAGCAGTACTTC
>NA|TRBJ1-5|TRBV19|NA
CASTPRAENSNQPQHF
TGTGCCAGTACCCCTCGGGCGGAAAATAGCAATCAGCCCCAGCATTTT
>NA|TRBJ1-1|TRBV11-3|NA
CASSWGENTEAFF
TGTGCCAGCAGCTGGGGGGAAAACACTGAAGCTTTCTTT
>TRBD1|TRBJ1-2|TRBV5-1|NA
CASSFDRAGGYTF
TGCGCCAGCAGCTTCGACAGGGCCGGAGGCTACACCTTC
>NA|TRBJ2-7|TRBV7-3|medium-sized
CASSSPRVLTNYEQYF
TGTGCCAGCAGCTCCCCTCGGGTCTTGACTAACTACGAGCAGTACTTC
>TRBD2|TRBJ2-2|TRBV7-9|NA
CASSPNGGTGELFF
TGTGCCAGCAGCCCCAACGGGGGGACCGGGGAGCTGTTTTTT
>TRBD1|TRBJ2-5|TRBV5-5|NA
CASSLAQGEFPETQYF
TGTGCCAGCAGCTTGGCACAGGGGGAGTTTCCAGAGACCCAGTACTTC
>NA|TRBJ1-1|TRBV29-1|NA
CSVELKLNTEAFF
TGCAGCGTTGAATTGAAGCTGAACACTGAAGCTTTCTTT
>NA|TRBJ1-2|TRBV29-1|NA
CSVTVGRDSNTF
TGCAGCGTTACTGTCGGACGGGACTCGAACACCTTC
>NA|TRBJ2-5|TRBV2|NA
CASNYRAYQETQYF
TGTGCCAGCAATTACAGGGCGTACCAAGAGACCCAGTACTTC
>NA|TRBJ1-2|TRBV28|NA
CASSLSGRNGYTF
TGTGCCAGCAGCCTGAGCGGTCGGAATGGCTACACCTTC
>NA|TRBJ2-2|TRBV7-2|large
CASSFYTGELFF
TGTGCCAGCAGCTTCTACACCGGGGAGCTGTTTTTT
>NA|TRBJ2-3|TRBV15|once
CATSRAGYLTDTQYF
TGTGCCACCAGCAGAGCCGGATACCTCACAGATACGCAGTATTTT
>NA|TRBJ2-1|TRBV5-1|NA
CASSRSLRDEQFF
TGCGCCAGCAGCAGATCCCTCCGGGATGAGCAGTTCTTC
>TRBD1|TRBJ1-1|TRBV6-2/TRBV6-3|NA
CASSYLRDRVDFKLNTEAFF
TGTGCCAGCAGTTACTTACGAGACAGGGTGGACTTCAAATTGAACACTGAAGCTTTCTTT
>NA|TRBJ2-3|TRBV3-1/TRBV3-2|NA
CASSRRQGGLAGILDTQYF
TGTGCCAGCAGCCGGCGACAGGGGGGTTTAGCGGGAATTCTAGATACGCAGTATTTT
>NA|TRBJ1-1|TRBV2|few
CASREDRLGNTEAFF
TGTGCCAGCAGAGAAGACAGGTTAGGGAACACTGAAGCTTTCTTT
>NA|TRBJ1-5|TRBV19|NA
CASSGETANQPQHF
TGTGCCAGTTCTGGTGAGACAGCAAATCAGCCCCAGCATTTT
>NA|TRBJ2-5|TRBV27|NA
CASSPRVAWETQYF
TGTGCCAGCAGTCCCCGAGTGGCCTGGGAGACCCAGTACTTC
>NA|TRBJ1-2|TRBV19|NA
CASSPRLGSYGYTF
TGTGCCAGTAGTCCCCGATTGGGTTCTTATGGCTACACCTTC
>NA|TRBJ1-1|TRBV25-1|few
CATKGLANTEAFF
TGTGCCACCAAGGGACTGGCGAACACTGAAGCTTTCTTT
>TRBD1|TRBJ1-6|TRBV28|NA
CASSFRTGNSPLHF
TGTGCCAGCAGTTTCAGGACAGGAAATTCACCCCTCCACTTT
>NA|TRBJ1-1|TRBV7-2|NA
CASTSYLNTEAFF
TGTGCCAGCACCTCCTACCTGAACACTGAAGCTTTCTTT
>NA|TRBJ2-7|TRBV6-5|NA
CASSYRGGYEQYF
TGTGCCAGCAGTTACCGCGGAGGATACGAGCAGTACTTC
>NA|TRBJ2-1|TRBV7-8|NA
CASSLAGARNEQFF
TGTGCCAGCAGCTTAGCGGGAGCTAGAAATGAGCAGTTCTTC
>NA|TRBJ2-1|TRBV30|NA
CAWGSLGTEQFF
TGTGCCTGGGGGTCCTTGGGGACTGAGCAGTTCTTC
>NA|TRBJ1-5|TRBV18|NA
CASSPAPQGNNQPQHF
TGTGCCAGCTCTCCTGCCCCTCAGGGGAACAATCAGCCCCAGCATTTT
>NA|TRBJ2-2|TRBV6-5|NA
CASSPPTGTGELFF
TGTGCCAGCAGCCCACCCACAGGGACCGGGGAGCTGTTTTTT
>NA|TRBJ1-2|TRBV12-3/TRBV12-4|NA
CASSSVTGGGYTF
TGTGCCAGCAGTTCAGTGACAGGCGGGGGCTACACCTTC
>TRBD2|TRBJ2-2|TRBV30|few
CAWSGTSGGIWGELFF
TGTGCCTGGAGTGGGACTAGCGGGGGCATATGGGGGGAGCTGTTTTTT
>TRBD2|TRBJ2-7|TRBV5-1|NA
CASSLENKREGRQYF
TGCGCCAGCAGCTTGGAGAACAAGCGGGAGGGCCGGCAGTACTTC
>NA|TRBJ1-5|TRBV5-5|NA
CASSFRSNQPQHF
TGTGCCAGCAGCTTCAGAAGCAATCAGCCCCAGCATTTT